This entry concerns a single TCR beta chain. V lost 5 bases and J lost 1; bases outside the gene matches: 8. The CDR3 runs 16 residues. Germline-derived CDR1 and CDR2 are SGHVS and FQNEAQ. The sample belongs to a study of blood T cell repertoires in COVID-19. Using immunoSEQ multiplex PCR, the repertoire was profiled, and TCRdb retains in-frame clones only, with some absent. The sample lists 200,000 to 300,000 clones; 80% to 85% were seen once. The gene calls are TRBV7-8 and TRBJ1-3, with 7 bases matching TRBD1. The origin of this receptor is a man aged 55 to 70 with acute or convalescent COVID-19. Input material: peripheral blood. The CDR3 DNA sequence: TGTGCCAGCAGCCGACAGGGAACCGTATCTGGAAACACCATATATTTT. It codes for CASSRQGTVSGNTIYF.